This T cell receptor (beta chain) was documented in a study of cytomegalovirus exposure and HLA in healthy donors. Study background: The approximately 120 validation repertoires used the same platform as the approximately 670 first-cohort repertoires, a later analysis reported.

Using immunoSEQ multiplex PCR, the repertoire was profiled, and TCRdb retains in-frame clones only, with some absent. The data hold approximately 200,000 clones, with 84% observed a single time. Study-wide points: Reports described diagnosis of cytomegalovirus status by the classifier as highly specific and sensitive. There were 150 or so TCR beta chains listed as cytomegalovirus-associated.

About this clone itself: Its matching antigen is unknown.

Germline CDR1 reads SGHDT; CDR2 reads YYEEEE. CDR3 length: 14 residues. Trimming cost V 2 bases and J 6 bases; bases outside gene matches: 3. The chain has TRBV5-6 and TRBJ2-1, with 9 bases lining up with TRBD1. The clonotype was recovered from a man aged 18 to 29 in good health and CMV-seropositive. Material: PBMCs. CDR3 coding DNA: TGTGCCAGCAGCTTTGGGACAGGGTTCAATGAGCAGTTCTTC. Its translation: CASSFGTGFNEQFF.